This section outlines one T cell receptor beta chain sequence together with its context. This record belongs to a study of blood T cell repertoires in COVID-19. Looking at the study overall: There were acute and convalescent COVID-19 samples, and they came from the United States, Italy and Spain. From T cells, B-cell-depleted T cells, or PBMCs came the material, which was cDNA or gDNA.

CDR3 length: 16 residues. V dropped 6 bases and J dropped 0 bases, with 20 bases sitting between them. Germline values: CDR1 GTSNPN, CDR2 SVGIG (reference sequence). Per the authors' pipeline: Estimates of nucleated cell counts were drawn from the amplification of reference gene primers. Using immunoSEQ multiplex PCR, the repertoire was profiled, and TCRdb retains in-frame clones only, with some absent. That table supplies the V and J calls and clone size; D and trimming were determined from the DNA. Of 190,000 or so clones in the sample, 70% to 90% were seen once. Sequenced material: peripheral blood. The chain links TRBV30 to TRBJ1-1; D might be TRBD1 (6 bases). This sequence was found in a man between 35 and 55 years old with active or convalescent COVID-19. This CDR3 is CACQVDREYLNTEAFF. CDR3 nucleotide sequence: TGTGCCTGTCAGGTGGACAGAGAATACTTGAACACTGAAGCTTTCTTT.